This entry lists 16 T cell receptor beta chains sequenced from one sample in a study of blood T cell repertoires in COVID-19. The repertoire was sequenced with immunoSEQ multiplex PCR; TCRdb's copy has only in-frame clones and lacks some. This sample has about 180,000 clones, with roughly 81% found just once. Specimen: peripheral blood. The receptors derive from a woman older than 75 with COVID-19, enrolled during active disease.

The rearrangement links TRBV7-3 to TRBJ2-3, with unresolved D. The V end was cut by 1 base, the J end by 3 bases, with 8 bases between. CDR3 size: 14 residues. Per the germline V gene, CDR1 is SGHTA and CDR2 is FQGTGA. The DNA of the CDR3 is TGTGCCAGCAGCTTAAGAACTTCAACAGATACGCAGTATTTT. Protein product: CASSLRTSTDTQYF.

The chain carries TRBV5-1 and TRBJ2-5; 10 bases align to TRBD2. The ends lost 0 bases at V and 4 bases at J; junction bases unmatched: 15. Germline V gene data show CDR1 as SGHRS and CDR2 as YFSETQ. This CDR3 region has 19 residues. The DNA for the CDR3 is TGCGCCAGCAGCTTGGTACCTTTGGTAGCGGGAGGACTAGCAGAGACCCAGTACTTC. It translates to CASSLVPLVAGGLAETQYF.

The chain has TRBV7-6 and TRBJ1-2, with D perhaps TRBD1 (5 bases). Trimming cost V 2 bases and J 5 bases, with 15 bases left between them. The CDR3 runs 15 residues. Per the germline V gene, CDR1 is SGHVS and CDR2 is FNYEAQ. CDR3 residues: CASSLIVGTAYGYTF. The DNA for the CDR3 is TGTGCCAGCAGCTTAATAGTAGGGACTGCTTATGGCTACACCTTC.

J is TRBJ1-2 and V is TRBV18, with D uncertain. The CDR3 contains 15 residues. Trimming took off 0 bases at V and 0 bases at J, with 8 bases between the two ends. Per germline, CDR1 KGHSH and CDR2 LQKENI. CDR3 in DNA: TGTGCCAGCTCACCACCCCCGGGATCTAACTATGGCTACACCTTC. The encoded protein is CASSPPPGSNYGYTF.

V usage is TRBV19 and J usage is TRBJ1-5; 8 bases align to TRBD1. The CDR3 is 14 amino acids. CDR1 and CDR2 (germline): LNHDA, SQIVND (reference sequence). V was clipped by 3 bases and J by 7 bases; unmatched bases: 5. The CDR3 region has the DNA TGTGCCAGTAGTATTCTGGACAGGGTCCAGCCCCAGCATTTT. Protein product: CASSILDRVQPQHF.

CDR3 amino acids: CASRDYQETQYF. DNA for the CDR3: TGTGCCAGCCGGGACTACCAAGAGACCCAGTACTTC. The V and J genes are TRBV2 and TRBJ2-5; a weak D match, TRBD2 (6 bases). The CDR3 runs to 12 residues. The V and J ends lost 8 bases and 0 bases respectively, with 7 bases between them. Germline V gene data show CDR1 as SNHLY and CDR2 as FYNNEI.

CDR3 DNA: TGTGCCAGTAGTGCCGGGACAGGGGGCCTCGATGGCTACACCTTC. This codes for CASSAGTGGLDGYTF. The rearrangement links TRBV19 to TRBJ1-2; 12 bases fit TRBD1. In germline, CDR1 is LNHDA, CDR2 SQIVND (reference sequence). The junction had 7 bases not matched to a gene; V was cut back by 5 bases and J by 6 bases. The length of the CDR3 is 15 residues. Drawing the rest from reference TRBV19 and TRBJ1-2, the complete variable domain is DGGITQSPKYLFRKEGQNVTLSCEQNLNHDAMYWYRQDPGQGLRLIYYSQIVNDFQKGDIAEGYSVSREKKESFPLTVTSAQKNPTAFYLCASSAGTGGLDGYTFGSGTRLTVV.

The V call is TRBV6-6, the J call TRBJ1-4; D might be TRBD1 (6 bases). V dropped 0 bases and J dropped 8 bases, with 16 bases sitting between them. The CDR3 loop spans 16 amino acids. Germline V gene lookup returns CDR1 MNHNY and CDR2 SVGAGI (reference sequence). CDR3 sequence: CASSYSNRVLDEKLFF. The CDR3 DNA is TGTGCCAGCAGTTACTCGAACAGGGTTCTGGACGAAAAACTGTTTTTT.

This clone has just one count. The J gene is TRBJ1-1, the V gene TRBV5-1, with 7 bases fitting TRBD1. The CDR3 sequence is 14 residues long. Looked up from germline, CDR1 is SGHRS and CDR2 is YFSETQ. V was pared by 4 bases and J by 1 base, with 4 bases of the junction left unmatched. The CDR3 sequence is CASSGRTGNTEAFF. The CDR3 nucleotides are TGCGCCAGCAGCGGGCGGACAGGGAACACTGAAGCTTTCTTT.

The CDR3 protein is CASSLAGQGTRWEQYF. CDR3 sequence (DNA): TGTGCCAGCAGCTTAGCCGGACAGGGAACAAGGTGGGAGCAGTACTTC. The J gene is TRBJ2-7, the V gene TRBV11-2; 8 bases are shared with TRBD1. The germline gives CDR1 SGHAT, CDR2 FQNNGV. This CDR3 region has 16 residues. J lost 7 bases, V lost 1 base, and 12 bases had no gene match.

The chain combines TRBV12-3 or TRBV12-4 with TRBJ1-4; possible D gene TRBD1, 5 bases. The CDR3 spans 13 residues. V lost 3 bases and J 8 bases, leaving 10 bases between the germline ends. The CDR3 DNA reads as TGTGCCAGCAGTTTGGGGGGGAAGGAAAAACTGTTTTTT. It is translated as CASSLGGKEKLFF.

Here the CDR3 DNA reads TGTGCCTGGGTCCATGGGTTGGGGCCTAATGAAAAACTGTTTTTT. Residues: CAWVHGLGPNEKLFF. The genes are TRBV30 and TRBJ1-4, with a weak D call TRBD1 (5 bases). Germline loops: CDR1 GTSNPN, CDR2 SVGIG (reference sequence). The CDR3 has 15 residues. The V gene lost 5 bases and the J gene lost 3 bases, with 16 bases spanning the gap.

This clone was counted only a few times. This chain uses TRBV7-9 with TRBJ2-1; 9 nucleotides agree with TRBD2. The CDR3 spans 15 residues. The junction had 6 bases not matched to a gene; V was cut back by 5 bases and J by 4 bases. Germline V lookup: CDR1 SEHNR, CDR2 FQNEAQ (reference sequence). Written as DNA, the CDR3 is TGTGCCAGCAGCCGCCTCGGACTAGCGTACAATGAGCAGTTCTTC. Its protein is CASSRLGLAYNEQFF.

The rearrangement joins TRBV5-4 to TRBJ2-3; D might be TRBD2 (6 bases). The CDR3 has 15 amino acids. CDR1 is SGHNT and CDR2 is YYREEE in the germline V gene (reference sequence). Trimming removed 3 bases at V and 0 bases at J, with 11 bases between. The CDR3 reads CASSYGGPSTDTQYF. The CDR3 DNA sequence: TGTGCCAGCAGCTACGGGGGACCTAGCACAGATACGCAGTATTTT.

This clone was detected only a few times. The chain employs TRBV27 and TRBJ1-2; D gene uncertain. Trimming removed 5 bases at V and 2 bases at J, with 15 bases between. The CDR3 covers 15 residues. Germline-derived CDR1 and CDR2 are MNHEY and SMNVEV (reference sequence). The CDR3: CASSVRFGGNYGYTF. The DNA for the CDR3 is TGTGCCAGCAGTGTTCGTTTTGGCGGGAACTATGGCTACACCTTC.

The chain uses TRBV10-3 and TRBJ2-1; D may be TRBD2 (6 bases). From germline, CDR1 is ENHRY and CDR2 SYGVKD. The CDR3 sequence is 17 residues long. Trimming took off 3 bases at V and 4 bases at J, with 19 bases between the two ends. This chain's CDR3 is CAISDPSAGMGYNEQFF. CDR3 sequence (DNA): TGTGCCATCAGTGACCCGAGTGCGGGGATGGGATACAATGAGCAGTTCTTC.